Below are 2 T cell receptor beta chains sequenced from a single sample in a study of Graves' ophthalmopathy and Graves' hyperthyroidism. Amplification from RNA transcripts yielded the TCR beta CDR3 regions. RT-PCR in the first round used HTBI primers; a second-round multiplex PCR followed. One entry per CDR3 protein results from TCRdb running MiXCR on the multiplex PCR reads. The sample yields a few hundred thousand distinct CDR3 sequences, more than 20% seen once. Sequencing was performed on peripheral blood. These receptors all come from a woman aged 18-29 years with stable Graves' hyperthyroidism.

The chain employs TRBV4-1 and TRBJ2-7; the D gene is possibly TRBD2 (5 bases). This CDR3 contains 17 residues. Trimming stripped 4 bases from V and 6 bases from J, with 25 bases between. Germline V CDR1 and CDR2: MGHRA, YSYEKL. This chain's CDR3 is CASSRRGQSWQLGEQYF. The CDR3 nucleotides are TGCGCCAGCAGCCGACGCGGGCAGTCTTGGCAGCTGGGCGAGCAGTACTTC.

At least ten counts were recorded for this clonotype. V usage is TRBV7-2 and J usage is TRBJ2-3; D tentatively reads TRBD1 or TRBD2 (5 bases each). There are 12 residues in the CDR3. Looked up from germline, CDR1 is SGHTA and CDR2 is FQGNSA. V was trimmed by 6 bases and J by 6 bases, leaving 10 bases between them. CDR3 DNA sequence: TGTGCCAGCAGTCCCTGGGGGGATACGCAGTATTTT. Protein: CASSPWGDTQYF.